This TCR beta chain comes out of a study of blood T cell repertoires in COVID-19. Looking at the study overall: T cells, B-cell-depleted T cells, or PBMCs provided the cDNA or gDNA that served as material.

This CDR3 has 18 residues. With V trimmed by 6 bases and J by 2 bases, 13 bases remained unmatched. Germline lookup yields CDR1 LGHNA and CDR2 YNFKEQ. Per the study methods: Scientists estimated how many nucleated cells there were by amplifying reference gene primers. Using immunoSEQ multiplex PCR, the repertoire was profiled, and TCRdb retains in-frame clones only, with some absent. The V and J calls and clone size were taken over from that table, and D and trimming were inferred from the DNA. The sample consists of about 160,000 clones, 84% of them appearing once. Sequenced input: peripheral blood. J is TRBJ1-4 and V is TRBV4-2; 9 bases agree with TRBD1. This clonotype originated in a man between 18 and 35 years old with active or convalescent COVID-19. CDR3 residues: CASSSAGQGFFTNEKLFF. Here the CDR3 DNA reads TGTGCCAGCAGTTCTGCGGGACAGGGTTTTTTCACTAATGAAAAACTGTTTTTT.